One and the same sample provided the 30 T cell receptor beta chains below, sequenced in a study of cytomegalovirus exposure and HLA in healthy donors (dated by TCRdb to the late 2010s). Libraries came from the immunoSEQ multiplex PCR assay. For the multiplex PCR, a mixture combining 60 forward primers for TCR Vbeta segments and 13 reverse primers for TCR Jbeta segments was used. This is the immuneACCESS table as TCRdb keeps it, with only in-frame sequences that have V and J called. A part of the clones is gone; compared with another copy, unresolved V genes explain less than half, and the rest is unexplained. Present in this sample are tens of thousands of clones, roughly 73% of which were seen just once. The ten top clones hold approximately 3.9% of the sample. Sequencing was performed on PBMCs. All receptors come from a woman in her 40s in good health and CMV-seronegative.

This chain links TRBV2 with TRBJ1-3; TRBD1 is a possible D gene (6 bases). Germline V CDR1 and CDR2: SNHLY, FYNNEI. Trimming removed 7 bases from V and 0 bases from J, with 22 bases in between. The CDR3 runs to 18 residues. CDR3 DNA: TGTGCCAGCACCAAAAGTGATGGGAGGGGGAACTCTGGAAACACCATATATTTT. Its translation: CASTKSDGRGNSGNTIYF. The full variable domain, rest sourced from reference TRBV2 and TRBJ1-3, is EPEVTQTPSHQVTQMGQEVILRCVPISNHLYFYWYRQILGQKVEFLVSFYNNEISEKSEIFDDQFSVERPDGSNFTLKIRSTKLEDSAMYFCASTKSDGRGNSGNTIYFGEGSWLTVV.

This chain uses TRBV19 with TRBJ1-1, with D hard to call. Deletions cut 5 bases from V and 1 base from J, with 14 bases between. The CDR3 extends over 15 amino acids. The germline V gene encodes CDR1 LNHDA and CDR2 SQIVND (reference sequence). CDR3 bases: TGTGCCAGTAGTCCCCTCGGTGGGCCGAACACTGAAGCTTTCTTT. Amino acid sequence: CASSPLGGPNTEAFF.

This chain uses TRBV9 with TRBJ1-4; TRBD1 aligns across 9 bases. Germline CDR1 SGDLS, CDR2 YYNGEE. The CDR3 runs to 16 residues. With V trimmed by 2 bases and J by 3 bases, 5 bases remained unmatched. The CDR3 sequence: CASSVGTGSANEKLFF. The CDR3 DNA is TGTGCCAGCAGCGTGGGGACAGGGTCCGCTAATGAAAAACTGTTTTTT.

This clone was detected once. For the CDR3, the DNA is TGTGCCAGTCAAGCCGGGGGGGCTCAGTTCTTC. Its protein is CASQAGGAQFF. J is TRBJ2-1 and V is TRBV6-5, with 8 nucleotides matching TRBD2. V lost 9 bases and J lost 13; bases outside the gene matches: 8. Germline V gene data show CDR1 as MNHEY and CDR2 as SVGAGI. The length of the CDR3 is 11 residues.

The chain carries TRBV28 and TRBJ2-7, with a tentative D call TRBD1 (5 bases). The length of the CDR3 is 13 residues. From germline, CDR1 is MDHEN and CDR2 SYDVKM. The germline V and J ends were trimmed by 2 bases and 3 bases, with 8 bases remaining between them. The CDR3 loop reads CASSLGQIYEQYF. Here the CDR3 DNA reads TGTGCCAGCAGTTTAGGACAAATCTACGAGCAGTACTTC.

This clone appeared once. The rearrangement joins TRBV5-4 to TRBJ2-5, with 11 bases matching TRBD2. The V segment lost 0 bases and the J segment 1 base; nucleotides outside the gene matches: 8. CDR1 is SGHNT, CDR2 YYREEE, per germline (reference sequence). This CDR3 spans 18 amino acids. The CDR3 region has the DNA TGTGCCAGCAGCTTGGGACTAGCGGGGTTAGGAACCCAAGAGACCCAGTACTTC. Its translation: CASSLGLAGLGTQETQYF.

J is TRBJ2-3 and V is TRBV6-6; D gene ambiguous. This CDR3 is built from 16 residues. The ends were cut back, 6 bases at V and 0 bases at J, with 16 bases in the middle. Germline V gene lookup returns CDR1 MNHNY and CDR2 SVGAGI (reference sequence). The CDR3: CASSPKNPYSTDTQYF. Here the CDR3 DNA reads TGTGCCAGCAGCCCTAAAAACCCGTATAGCACAGATACGCAGTATTTT.

This sequence joins TRBV10-3 and TRBJ1-4; TRBD1 agrees at 9 bases. CDR3 length: 14 residues. V shed 2 bases, J shed 7 bases, and the junction held 2 bases outside the gene matches. Looked up from germline, CDR1 is ENHRY and CDR2 is SYGVKD. The CDR3 nucleotides read TGTGCCATCAGTGAGCGACAGGGGGGTGAAAAACTGTTTTTT. It yields the protein CAISERQGGEKLFF.

The rearrangement links TRBV7-2 to TRBJ2-7; 8 positions match TRBD2. With 5 bases clipped from V and 3 bases from J, the junction kept 18 bases outside the gene matches. The CDR3 length is 18 residues. CDR1 SGHTA and CDR2 FQGNSA come from the germline V gene. CDR3 DNA: TGTGCCAGCAGCCCGAGTGAGCGGGGGCCCCAGAGGTACTACGAGCAGTACTTC. Encoded protein: CASSPSERGPQRYYEQYF.

The V and J genes are TRBV9 and TRBJ2-5, with TRBD2 as a possible D gene (6 bases). V lost 5 bases and J 7 bases, leaving 30 bases between the germline ends. The V gene's germline CDR1 is SGDLS and CDR2 YYNGEE. The CDR3 has 18 residues. CDR3 bases: TGTGCCAGCAGTGTCCAGGTGGGGGACTCCCGCGGTTTTGGGACCCAGTACTTC. It yields the protein CASSVQVGDSRGFGTQYF.

The V gene is TRBV5-6, the J gene TRBJ2-3; 10 bases map to TRBD2. Germline V gene data show CDR1 as SGHDT and CDR2 as YYEEEE. V was pared by 4 bases and J by 0 bases, with 5 bases of the junction left unmatched. The length of the CDR3 is 16 residues. CDR3 in amino acids: CASSLLSGGSTDTQYF. In DNA, the CDR3 is TGTGCCAGCAGCCTCCTTAGCGGGGGGAGCACAGATACGCAGTATTTT.

V gene TRBV6-4 combines with J gene TRBJ2-3; a weak D match, TRBD1 (5 bases). This CDR3 has 16 residues. The V end lost 5 bases, the J end lost 2 bases, and 17 bases lay between the germline ends. Germline lookup yields CDR1 MRHNA and CDR2 SNTAGT. The CDR3 nucleotides are TGTGCCAGCAGTAATTCGGAAAGGGGCCACACAGATACGCAGTATTTT. It is translated as CASSNSERGHTDTQYF.

The table lists this clone with a count of one. The chain carries TRBV4-2 and TRBJ2-1, with 8 positions matching TRBD2. CDR1 and CDR2 from the germline V gene are LGHNA and YNFKEQ. The CDR3 totals 16 residues. Trimming removed 3 bases from V and 4 bases from J; junction bases left unmatched: 8. The CDR3 region is CASSHSGTRGYNEQFF. The CDR3 DNA reads as TGTGCCAGCAGCCACTCCGGGACTAGGGGGTACAATGAGCAGTTCTTC.

This clone was counted between two and nine times. V is TRBV5-1 and J is TRBJ2-1; 11 nucleotides line up with TRBD2. Germline CDR1 SGHRS, CDR2 YFSETQ. V trimming: 0 bases; J trimming: 4 bases; junction bases outside the gene matches: 3. CDR3 length: 16 residues. The chain's CDR3 is CASSLALAGAYNEQFF. CDR3 nucleotides: TGCGCCAGCAGCTTGGCACTAGCGGGGGCATACAATGAGCAGTTCTTC.

In nucleotides, the CDR3 is TGCGCCAGCAGCTTGGAAGGGGTCAGATCCTACAATGAGCAGTTCTTC. Its translation: CASSLEGVRSYNEQFF. The J gene is TRBJ2-1, the V gene TRBV5-1; tentative D call: TRBD1 (5 bases). The CDR3 is 16 amino acids. V was shortened by 0 bases and J by 1 base, with 11 bases between the two germline ends. CDR1 is SGHRS, CDR2 YFSETQ, per germline.

The rearrangement links TRBV6-6 to TRBJ1-1; 9 positions agree with TRBD1. Germline assignment: CDR1 MNHNY and CDR2 SVGAGI (reference sequence). This CDR3 comprises 13 residues. V lost 4 bases to trimming and J lost 11 bases; unmatched junction nucleotides: 8. CDR3 DNA sequence: TGTGCCAGCAGTTCGCCGGGACAGGGAAGGGCTTTCTTT. Its translation is CASSSPGQGRAFF.

J is TRBJ2-5 and V is TRBV7-3; 10 bases map to TRBD1. CDR3 size: 15 residues. The trim removed 2 bases at V and 3 bases at J, leaving 3 bases unmatched. In germline, CDR1 is SGHTA, CDR2 FQGTGA. This CDR3 reads CASSLGTGVEETQYF. The CDR3 nucleotides are TGTGCCAGCAGCTTAGGGACAGGGGTGGAAGAGACCCAGTACTTC. The full variable domain, in which reference TRBV7-3 and TRBJ2-5 provide the parts outside the CDR3, is GAGVSQTPSNKVTEKGKYVELRCDPISGHTALYWYRQSLGQGPEFLIYFQGTGAADDSGLPNDRFFAVRPEGSVSTLKIQRTERGDSAVYLCASSLGTGVEETQYFGPGTRLLVL.

This chain links TRBV7-2 with TRBJ1-5, with 7 positions matching TRBD1. V trimming: 6 bases; J trimming: 5 bases; junction bases outside the gene matches: 13. This CDR3 comprises 16 residues. The germline CDR1 and CDR2 sequences are SGHTA and FQGNSA. Written as DNA, the CDR3 is TGTGCCAGCAGTCAAAGCAGTACAGGGGCTTATCAGCCCCAGCATTTT. Amino acid sequence: CASSQSSTGAYQPQHF.

The J gene is TRBJ2-2, the V gene TRBV2, with D perhaps matching TRBD2 (6 bases). The CDR3 extends over 15 amino acids. Trimming shortened V by 4 bases and J by 2 bases, and 11 bases separated the two germline ends. Germline V CDR1 and CDR2: SNHLY, FYNNEI. CDR3 sequence reads: CASSGRRENTGELFF. Written as DNA, the CDR3 is TGTGCCAGCAGTGGGCGGAGGGAAAACACCGGGGAGCTGTTTTTT.

To note about this clone: Its ends do not fully match the called genes, so a read error is possible. At the DNA level, this CDR3 is encoded by other sequences in the same sample as well. V usage is TRBV2 and J usage is TRBJ2-7; 7 bases line up with TRBD2. The CDR3 spans 14 residues. CDR1 and CDR2 from the germline V gene are SNHLY and FYNNEI. The CDR3 sequence: CASSLRLRDYEQYF. CDR3 bases: TGTGCCAGCAGTTTACGTCTCAGGGACTACGAGCAGTATTTC.

The rearrangement joins TRBV11-2 to TRBJ2-1; TRBD2 matches at 13 bases. CDR1 and CDR2 from the germline V gene are SGHAT and FQNNGV. The CDR3 is made up of 17 amino acids. J lost 0 bases, V lost 5 bases, and 4 bases had no gene match. CDR3 coding DNA: TGTGCCAGCAGCACCCGACTAGCGGGGGGCTCCTACAATGAGCAGTTCTTC. Translated, it gives CASSTRLAGGSYNEQFF.

This sequence joins TRBV6-1 and TRBJ1-1, with 7 bases fitting TRBD1. The V gene end was trimmed by 6 bases and the J gene end by 0 bases; junction bases not matched to a gene: 7. The germline V gene encodes CDR1 MNHNS and CDR2 SASEGT. CDR3 size: 15 residues. The CDR3 loop reads CASRPPGQLNTEAFF. As DNA, the CDR3 is TGTGCCAGCAGGCCCCCGGGACAGCTGAACACTGAAGCTTTCTTT.

Ten or more counts support this clone. The gene calls are TRBV6-4 and TRBJ2-3; perhaps TRBD2 as D (7 bases). The V and J ends lost 2 bases and 0 bases respectively, with 9 bases between them. The CDR3 totals 15 residues. Per germline, CDR1 MRHNA and CDR2 SNTAGT. The CDR3 DNA reads TGTGCCAGCAGTGACGGGGGGGCTAGCACAGATACGCAGTATTTT. Translation: CASSDGGASTDTQYF.

V gene TRBV5-8 combines with J gene TRBJ2-1; TRBD1 aligns across 10 bases. V shed 1 base, J shed 4 bases, and the junction held 2 bases outside the gene matches. The CDR3 length is 15 residues. Germline V CDR1 and CDR2: SGHTS, YDEGEE. The CDR3 loop reads CASSLRTGGYNEQFF. As DNA, the CDR3 is TGTGCCAGCAGCTTGAGGACAGGGGGGTACAATGAGCAGTTCTTC. The full variable domain, in which reference TRBV5-8 and TRBJ2-1 provide the parts outside the CDR3, is EAGVTQSPTHLIKTRGQQATLRCSPISGHTSVYWYQQALGLGLQFLLWYDEGEERNRGNFPPRFSGRQFPNYSSELNVNALELEDSALYLCASSLRTGGYNEQFFGPGTRLTVL.

This clone was seen just once. The rearrangement joins TRBV18 to TRBJ2-1; 16 positions agree with TRBD2. This CDR3 comprises 17 residues. Germline assignment: CDR1 KGHSH and CDR2 LQKENI. The V gene end was trimmed by 0 bases and the J gene end by 7 bases; junction bases not matched to a gene: 3. CDR3 in amino acids: CASSPPGLAGGLNEQFF. DNA of the CDR3: TGTGCCAGCTCACCACCGGGACTAGCGGGGGGGCTTAATGAGCAGTTCTTC.

This rearrangement joins TRBV7-9 to TRBJ2-3, with 8 bases that match TRBD1. Germline V gene sequence: CDR1 SEHNR, CDR2 FQNEAQ (reference sequence). This CDR3 spans 13 amino acids. V lost 2 bases to trimming and J lost 6 bases; unmatched junction nucleotides: 1. This CDR3 is CASSLQGADTQYF. In DNA, the CDR3 is TGTGCCAGCAGCTTACAGGGGGCGGATACGCAGTATTTT.

The V and J genes are TRBV9 and TRBJ1-1, with TRBD1 identical over 9 bases. The germline V gene has CDR1 SGDLS and CDR2 YYNGEE. The CDR3 sequence is 15 residues long. Trimming cost V 3 bases and J 4 bases; bases outside gene matches: 7. The chain's CDR3 is CASSAGGTGLTEAFF. The CDR3 coding sequence is TGTGCCAGCAGCGCCGGTGGGACAGGGCTCACTGAAGCTTTCTTT.

The gene calls are TRBV5-6 and TRBJ1-1; D is perhaps TRBD1 (5 bases). Germline-derived CDR1 and CDR2 are SGHDT and YYEEEE. Between the trimmed V and J ends, which lost 6 bases and 8 bases, there was a span of 17 bases. The CDR3 length is 13 residues. The CDR3 sequence is CASMQRGGAEAFF. The CDR3 DNA reads TGTGCCAGCATGCAAAGGGGCGGGGCGGAAGCTTTCTTT.

This chain joins TRBV18 and TRBJ1-6; 7 bases are a match to TRBD1. Looked up from germline, CDR1 is KGHSH and CDR2 is LQKENI. This CDR3 is built from 18 residues. V was pared by 6 bases and J by 0 bases, with 11 bases of the junction left unmatched. The CDR3 DNA is TGTGCCAGCTCCCTGACAGGGAATTCGCGCTCCTATAATTCACCCCTCCACTTT. Protein product: CASSLTGNSRSYNSPLHF.

The CDR3 bases are TGTGCCTGGAGTGTATTAGCGGGGCAGTATACCCAGTACTTC. Its protein product is CAWSVLAGQYTQYF. The chain joins TRBV30 to TRBJ2-5; 8 bases agree with TRBD2. V shed 0 bases, J shed 8 bases, and the junction held 8 bases outside the gene matches. Germline CDR1 GTSNPN, CDR2 SVGIG (reference sequence). This CDR3 region has 14 residues.